A selection of T cell receptor beta chains follows, all from one sample in a study of blood T cell repertoires in COVID-19. Clones were read by immunoSEQ multiplex PCR, and TCRdb kept only the in-frame ones, dropping some. Of 100,000 to 150,000 clones listed, around 81% were seen once; the top ten hold roughly 15%. Sample: peripheral blood. The receptors stem from a young man with COVID-19, enrolled during active disease. Both conserved end residues are part of each CDR3. D genes are given only for firm matches. Not every row has a clone size; where given, it reads once, few, many or a size class.

clone size: .; J gene: TRBJ2-1; D gene: TRBD2; V gene: TRBV11-2; CDR3 DNA: TGTGCCAGCAGCTCTAGCTGGCGGGGGGACTACAATGAGCAGTTCTTC; CDR3 protein: CASSSSWRGDYNEQFF
clone size: .; J gene: TRBJ1-2; D gene: TRBD1; V gene: TRBV9; CDR3 DNA: TGTGCCAGCAGCGCGCAACTAACAGGGACAGGGAGTCAGGGCTACACCTTC; CDR3 protein: CASSAQLTGTGSQGYTF
clone size: .; J gene: TRBJ1-4; D gene: .; V gene: TRBV2; CDR3 DNA: TGTGCCAGCAGAGCTTTCAGGGGTAATAATGAAAAACTGTTTTTT; CDR3 protein: CASRAFRGNNEKLFF
clone size: .; J gene: TRBJ2-1; D gene: .; V gene: TRBV9; CDR3 DNA: TGTGCCAGCAGCGCCCCGGGACAAACTTACAATGAGCAGTTCTTC; CDR3 protein: CASSAPGQTYNEQFF
clone size: .; J gene: TRBJ1-1; D gene: .; V gene: TRBV7-2; CDR3 DNA: TGTGCCAGCAGCCCTCAGGCAGGGTTCGGGAACACTGAAGCTTTCTTT; CDR3 protein: CASSPQAGFGNTEAFF
clone size: .; J gene: TRBJ1-5; D gene: .; V gene: TRBV28; CDR3 DNA: TGTGCCAGCAGTTTGGCGGACAGAAGCAATCAGCCCCAGCATTTT; CDR3 protein: CASSLADRSNQPQHF
clone size: .; J gene: TRBJ2-5; D gene: TRBD2; V gene: TRBV5-4; CDR3 DNA: TGTGCCAGCAGGAGTGGGACTAGCGGGGGAGGGGTAGAGACCCAGTACTTC; CDR3 protein: CASRSGTSGGGVETQYF
clone size: few; J gene: TRBJ2-7; D gene: .; V gene: TRBV19; CDR3 DNA: TGTGCCAGTAGTTTGACTGCGAATTGGGTCGAGCAGTACTTC; CDR3 protein: CASSLTANWVEQYF
clone size: few; J gene: TRBJ1-6; D gene: TRBD1; V gene: TRBV3-1/TRBV3-2; CDR3 DNA: TGTGCCAGCAGCCAGTCGACAGGGGGCCTCTCACCCCTCCACTTT; CDR3 protein: CASSQSTGGLSPLHF
clone size: .; J gene: TRBJ1-2; D gene: .; V gene: TRBV5-5; CDR3 DNA: TGTGCCAGCAGTAACGAGGACCCCCGGCGGGCGAGCTACACCTTC; CDR3 protein: CASSNEDPRRASYTF
clone size: .; J gene: TRBJ2-1; D gene: .; V gene: TRBV11-2; CDR3 DNA: TGTGCCAGCAGCATGACCCTTGCGGATGAGCAGTTCTTC; CDR3 protein: CASSMTLADEQFF
clone size: once; J gene: TRBJ1-4; D gene: .; V gene: TRBV28; CDR3 DNA: TGTGCCAGCACCCGGCTCGGGTCGGAAAAACTGTTTTTT; CDR3 protein: CASTRLGSEKLFF
clone size: .; J gene: TRBJ2-3; D gene: .; V gene: TRBV27; CDR3 DNA: TGTGCCAGCAGTATAGGACTCCTCACAGATACGCAGTATTTT; CDR3 protein: CASSIGLLTDTQYF
clone size: few; J gene: TRBJ2-7; D gene: TRBD2; V gene: TRBV5-1; CDR3 DNA: TGCGCCAGCAGCCTCGGACTAGCGGGAGTAGGGTACGAGCAGTACTTC; CDR3 protein: CASSLGLAGVGYEQYF
clone size: .; J gene: TRBJ2-3; D gene: .; V gene: TRBV12-3/TRBV12-4; CDR3 DNA: TGTGCCAGCAGTTTAACTGATACGCAGTATTTT; CDR3 protein: CASSLTDTQYF
clone size: .; J gene: TRBJ1-2; D gene: .; V gene: TRBV7-9; CDR3 DNA: TGTGCCAGCAGCCAAACAGAGAACTATGGCTACACCTTC; CDR3 protein: CASSQTENYGYTF
clone size: .; J gene: TRBJ2-7; D gene: TRBD1; V gene: TRBV30; CDR3 DNA: TGTGCCTGGAGTGTGGGGACAGCTCGACCCTACGAGCAGTACTTC; CDR3 protein: CAWSVGTARPYEQYF
clone size: few; J gene: TRBJ2-3; D gene: TRBD1; V gene: TRBV28; CDR3 DNA: TGTGCCAGCAGTTTCCCCATATCGACAGGGGGCGAATTAGGAGATACGCAGTATTTT; CDR3 protein: CASSFPISTGGELGDTQYF
clone size: .; J gene: TRBJ2-5; D gene: .; V gene: TRBV12-3/TRBV12-4; CDR3 DNA: TGTGCCAGCAGTTTTTTGGCTCAAGAGACCCAGTACTTC; CDR3 protein: CASSFLAQETQYF
clone size: .; J gene: TRBJ2-7; D gene: .; V gene: TRBV5-4; CDR3 DNA: TGTGCCAGCAGCTCGCCATACTCCAGCGTGCCCTACGAGCAGTACTTC; CDR3 protein: CASSSPYSSVPYEQYF
clone size: .; J gene: TRBJ2-3; D gene: .; V gene: TRBV24-1; CDR3 DNA: TGTGCCACCAGTGTCTCAGATACGCAGTATTTT; CDR3 protein: CATSVSDTQYF
clone size: .; J gene: TRBJ1-1; D gene: .; V gene: TRBV7-9; CDR3 DNA: TGTGCCAGCAGCTCCATTCCATCGGGGGCTGAAGCTTTCTTT; CDR3 protein: CASSSIPSGAEAFF
clone size: once; J gene: TRBJ1-2; D gene: .; V gene: TRBV6-5; CDR3 DNA: TGTGCCAGCAGTGACTCAGGGGCCTATGGCTACACCTTC; CDR3 protein: CASSDSGAYGYTF
clone size: .; J gene: TRBJ2-7; D gene: TRBD1; V gene: TRBV19; CDR3 DNA: TGTGCCAGTAGCACCAACAGGGGCCATTACGAGCAGTACTTC; CDR3 protein: CASSTNRGHYEQYF
clone size: .; J gene: TRBJ2-1; D gene: TRBD2; V gene: TRBV10-1; CDR3 DNA: TGCGCCAGCAGTCCCGGGACTAGCGGTTCAAGAGGGATGTTCTTC; CDR3 protein: CASSPGTSGSRGMFF
clone size: .; J gene: TRBJ1-3; D gene: .; V gene: TRBV9; CDR3 DNA: TGTGCCAGCAGCGCACCAGGTTCTGGAAACACCATATATTTT; CDR3 protein: CASSAPGSGNTIYF
clone size: .; J gene: TRBJ1-6; D gene: .; V gene: TRBV30; CDR3 DNA: TGTGCCTGGAGCGCCAGAACCCAGGGGTTTTATTCACCCCTCCACTTT; CDR3 protein: CAWSARTQGFYSPLHF
clone size: .; J gene: TRBJ1-4; D gene: .; V gene: TRBV28; CDR3 DNA: TGTGCCAGCAGTCCCATTTTCCACAGGTCTCCTAATGAAAAACTGTTTTTT; CDR3 protein: CASSPIFHRSPNEKLFF
clone size: .; J gene: TRBJ2-6; D gene: TRBD1; V gene: TRBV7-8; CDR3 DNA: TGTGCCAGCAGCTTAGACTTGAGGACAGGGCAACCCCCCTCTGGGGCCAACGTCCTGACTTTC; CDR3 protein: CASSLDLRTGQPPSGANVLTF
clone size: few; J gene: TRBJ2-6; D gene: .; V gene: TRBV12-3/TRBV12-4; CDR3 DNA: TGTGCCAGCTTATCTACCGGGGCCAACGTCCTGACTTTC; CDR3 protein: CASLSTGANVLTF
clone size: .; J gene: TRBJ2-7; D gene: .; V gene: TRBV27; CDR3 DNA: TGTGCCAGCAGTTCTGGACAGAACTACGAGCAGTACTTC; CDR3 protein: CASSSGQNYEQYF
clone size: few; J gene: TRBJ2-1; D gene: TRBD2; V gene: TRBV2; CDR3 DNA: TGTGCCAGTCTAGCGGGAGGCTACAATGAGCAGTTCTTC; CDR3 protein: CASLAGGYNEQFF
clone size: .; J gene: TRBJ2-5; D gene: .; V gene: TRBV19; CDR3 DNA: TGTGCCAGTAGTCCTCGGGCCCCCGGGGTGGACCAGTACTTC; CDR3 protein: CASSPRAPGVDQYF
clone size: .; J gene: TRBJ1-1; D gene: .; V gene: TRBV2; CDR3 DNA: TGTGCCAGCGTCGACGGGGGGGAGAACACTGAAGCTTTCTTT; CDR3 protein: CASVDGGENTEAFF
clone size: .; J gene: TRBJ1-3; D gene: .; V gene: TRBV29-1; CDR3 DNA: TGCAGCGTTTTGGGCAGGGATCCCCCTGGAAACACCATATATTTT; CDR3 protein: CSVLGRDPPGNTIYF
clone size: .; J gene: TRBJ1-5; D gene: .; V gene: TRBV28; CDR3 DNA: TGTGCCAGCAGCCCCGTTTTCGGGGAGATCATTCAGCCCCAGCATTTT; CDR3 protein: CASSPVFGEIIQPQHF
clone size: once; J gene: TRBJ1-1; D gene: .; V gene: TRBV3-1/TRBV3-2; CDR3 DNA: TGTGCCAGCAGCCACGGGAGAACTGAAGCTTTCTTT; CDR3 protein: CASSHGRTEAFF
clone size: .; J gene: TRBJ2-3; D gene: TRBD2; V gene: TRBV28; CDR3 DNA: TGTGCCAGTAGAGATCCAGGACTAGCGGAGCACACAGATACGCAGTATTTT; CDR3 protein: CASRDPGLAEHTDTQYF
clone size: .; J gene: TRBJ1-2; D gene: .; V gene: TRBV7-9; CDR3 DNA: TGTGCCAGCAGCGCTGCCGATAGGGGGTGGAATGGCTACACCTTC; CDR3 protein: CASSAADRGWNGYTF
clone size: .; J gene: TRBJ2-7; D gene: .; V gene: TRBV7-9; CDR3 DNA: TGTGCCAGCAGCCTGTCCCCGGGATCCTACGAGCAGTACTTC; CDR3 protein: CASSLSPGSYEQYF
clone size: few; J gene: TRBJ1-3; D gene: .; V gene: TRBV7-2; CDR3 DNA: TGTGCCAGCAGCTCGGGACTTTCTGGAAACACCATATATTTT; CDR3 protein: CASSSGLSGNTIYF
clone size: once; J gene: TRBJ1-5; D gene: .; V gene: TRBV11-2; CDR3 DNA: TGTGCCAGCAGCTTAGGGTCCGACCGGACACAGCCCCAGCATTTT; CDR3 protein: CASSLGSDRTQPQHF
clone size: .; J gene: TRBJ2-5; D gene: .; V gene: TRBV10-3; CDR3 DNA: TGTGCCATCAGTGAGTCGGAGGGGCGCCGTCAAGAGACCCAGTACTTC; CDR3 protein: CAISESEGRRQETQYF
clone size: .; J gene: TRBJ2-7; D gene: TRBD2; V gene: TRBV28; CDR3 DNA: TGTGCCAGCGGGCGGGAGGGATGGTACGAGCAGTACTTC; CDR3 protein: CASGREGWYEQYF
clone size: few; J gene: TRBJ2-5; D gene: TRBD1; V gene: TRBV2; CDR3 DNA: TGTGCCAGCAGTGCAGATGGACAGGGTCAGACCCAGTACTTC; CDR3 protein: CASSADGQGQTQYF
clone size: once; J gene: TRBJ2-2; D gene: TRBD1; V gene: TRBV14; CDR3 DNA: TGTGCCAGCAGCGCTAGAACCGGGACAGGGCGGTTTATAACCGGGGAGCTGTTTTTT; CDR3 protein: CASSARTGTGRFITGELFF
clone size: .; J gene: TRBJ2-3; D gene: .; V gene: TRBV9; CDR3 DNA: TGTGCCAGCAGCGTAGCACAGCCCCCTAGCACAGATACGCAGTATTTT; CDR3 protein: CASSVAQPPSTDTQYF
clone size: .; J gene: TRBJ1-6; D gene: .; V gene: TRBV6-5; CDR3 DNA: TGTGCCAGCAGTACGACAGGCCCCAATTCACCCCTCCACTTT; CDR3 protein: CASSTTGPNSPLHF
clone size: once; J gene: TRBJ2-5; D gene: TRBD1; V gene: TRBV28; CDR3 DNA: TGTGCCGGGGCGGACAGGCGGCGGACGGAGACCCAGTACTTC; CDR3 protein: CAGADRRRTETQYF
clone size: .; J gene: TRBJ1-1; D gene: TRBD1; V gene: TRBV29-1; CDR3 DNA: TGCAGCGGGACAGGGGGGAGGACTGAAGCTTTCTTT; CDR3 protein: CSGTGGRTEAFF
clone size: .; J gene: TRBJ2-5; D gene: .; V gene: TRBV18; CDR3 DNA: TGTGCCAGCTCACCTGCCGGGACTCACGTCGTGGAGACCCAGTACTTC; CDR3 protein: CASSPAGTHVVETQYF
clone size: .; J gene: TRBJ2-5; D gene: TRBD1; V gene: TRBV5-1; CDR3 DNA: TGCGCCAGCAGCCCCGAGGGACAGAATCAAGAGACCCAGTACTTC; CDR3 protein: CASSPEGQNQETQYF
clone size: few; J gene: TRBJ1-6; D gene: TRBD1; V gene: TRBV7-9; CDR3 DNA: TGTGCCAGCAGCTCGCTCGGACAGGGAAGCTCACCCCTCCACTTT; CDR3 protein: CASSSLGQGSSPLHF
clone size: .; J gene: TRBJ1-3; D gene: .; V gene: TRBV5-5; CDR3 DNA: TGTGCCAGCAGCTTGAGTTATAGCGCTGGAAACACCATATATTTT; CDR3 protein: CASSLSYSAGNTIYF
clone size: .; J gene: TRBJ2-1; D gene: .; V gene: TRBV19; CDR3 DNA: TGTGCCAGTAGTATCCGGGGGACCTACAATGAGCAGTTCTTC; CDR3 protein: CASSIRGTYNEQFF
clone size: once; J gene: TRBJ2-5; D gene: .; V gene: TRBV11-1; CDR3 DNA: TGTGCCAGCAGCCCGATGGGAGCGAAAGGAGAGACCCAGTACTTC; CDR3 protein: CASSPMGAKGETQYF
clone size: once; J gene: TRBJ2-1; D gene: TRBD1; V gene: TRBV7-9; CDR3 DNA: TGTGCCAGCAGCTTACCAATTCGGGACAGGGGGCACAATGAGCAGTTCTTC; CDR3 protein: CASSLPIRDRGHNEQFF
clone size: .; J gene: TRBJ2-7; D gene: TRBD1; V gene: TRBV4-1; CDR3 DNA: TGCGCCAGCAGCCAAGCCCCGACAGGGTGGTACGAGCAGTACTTC; CDR3 protein: CASSQAPTGWYEQYF
clone size: .; J gene: TRBJ2-5; D gene: TRBD2; V gene: TRBV2; CDR3 DNA: TGTGCCAGCAGGGGACTAGCGGGGATGGTGGACCAGTACTTC; CDR3 protein: CASRGLAGMVDQYF
clone size: .; J gene: TRBJ2-5; D gene: .; V gene: TRBV14; CDR3 DNA: TGTGCCAGCAGCCCGGGAGAGACCCAGTACTTC; CDR3 protein: CASSPGETQYF